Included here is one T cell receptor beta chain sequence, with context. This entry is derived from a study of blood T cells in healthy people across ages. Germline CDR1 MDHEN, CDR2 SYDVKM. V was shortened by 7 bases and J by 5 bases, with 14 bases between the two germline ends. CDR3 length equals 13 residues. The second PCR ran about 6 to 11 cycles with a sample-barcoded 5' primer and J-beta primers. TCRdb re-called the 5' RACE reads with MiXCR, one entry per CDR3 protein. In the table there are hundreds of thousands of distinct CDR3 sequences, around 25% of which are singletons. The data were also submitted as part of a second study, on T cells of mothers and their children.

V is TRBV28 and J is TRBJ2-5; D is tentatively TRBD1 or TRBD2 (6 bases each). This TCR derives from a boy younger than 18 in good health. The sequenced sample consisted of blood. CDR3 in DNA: TGTGCCAGCACCTTCTCGGGGGCTGAGACCCAGTACTTC. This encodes CASTFSGAETQYF.